This passage covers 5 T cell receptor beta chains from one sample sequenced in a study of identical twins. TCRdb re-derived calls from the 5' RACE reads in MiXCR, one entry per CDR3 protein. The repertoire holds around 650,000 distinct CDR3 sequences, with roughly 6.6% as singletons. This same sample was also part of a study on yellow fever vaccine responses in identical twins.

Sequencing was carried out using PBMCs. The origin of the receptors is a woman younger than 30 in good health.

This clonotype has a handful of counts. The rearrangement joins TRBV20-1 to TRBJ2-7; D remains ambiguous. This CDR3 spans 12 amino acids. Trimming cost V 4 bases and J 4 bases, with 11 bases left between them. CDR1 is DFQATT, CDR2 SNEGSKA, per germline (reference sequence). The CDR3, as DNA: TGCAGTGCTACCCCCACAGAGTACGAGCAGTACGTC. Translating it yields CSATPTEYEQYV.

The rearrangement joins TRBV20-1 to TRBJ2-4; 8 nucleotides match TRBD1. CDR1 is DFQATT and CDR2 is SNEGSKA in the germline V gene (reference sequence). This CDR3 has 17 residues. Germline trimming cut 5 bases from V and 0 bases from J; bases unmatched to any gene: 12. The CDR3 DNA sequence: TGCAGTGCTCGGAACCTGGGACAGGCCTTAGCCAAAAACATTCAGTACTTC. Protein: CSARNLGQALAKNIQYF.

This chain connects TRBV20-1 to TRBJ1-4; 7 nucleotides agree with TRBD1. This CDR3 has 15 amino acids. Germline CDR1 is DFQATT and CDR2 is SNEGSKA (reference sequence). V gave up 3 bases and J gave up 3 bases; unmatched junction bases: 7. In DNA, the CDR3 is TGCAGTGCTAGTGGTTTGGGACAGTCTAATGAAAAACTGTTTTTT. Protein: CSASGLGQSNEKLFF.

This clonotype was counted at least ten times. The chain links TRBV28 to TRBJ1-1; 8 nucleotides align to TRBD1. The ends lost 1 base at V and 1 base at J; junction bases unmatched: 5. The CDR3 runs 16 residues. Germline-derived CDR1 and CDR2 are MDHEN and SYDVKM. The CDR3 coding sequence is TGTGCCAGCAGTTTATCGACAGGGGTCGCGAACACTGAAGCTTTCTTT. This translates into CASSLSTGVANTEAFF. The whole variable domain, remainder taken from reference TRBV28 and TRBJ1-1, is DVKVTQSSRYLVKRTGEKVFLECVQDMDHENMFWYRQDPGLGLRLIYFSYDVKMKEKGDIPEGYSVSREKKERFSLILESASTNQTSMYLCASSLSTGVANTEAFFGQGTRLTVV.

The chain couples TRBV7-2 to TRBJ2-5, with TRBD2 as a possible D gene (6 bases). The CDR3 contains 17 residues. Germline V gene lookup returns CDR1 SGHTA and CDR2 FQGNSA. V gave up 5 bases and J gave up 1 base, with 20 bases separating them. The chain's CDR3 is CASSLRGKTAGQETQYF. CDR3 DNA: TGTGCCAGCAGCCTCCGGGGGAAGACAGCCGGCCAAGAGACCCAGTACTTC.